The T cell receptor beta chain under discussion was sequenced for a study of T cell responses to AZD1222 COVID-19 vaccine. Study-wide results and limits: Spike was spanned by vaccine-associated CD4 TCRs, which were dominant at 160-218 and 743-854.

Second doses were pooled across both intervals (about 4 or about 12 weeks). With regard to this clone: Antigen unknown.

The repertoire was sequenced with immunoSEQ multiplex PCR; TCRdb's copy has only in-frame clones and lacks some. The sample holds some 190,000 clones, 80% to 95% seen once. Trimming took 0 bases from V and 6 from J; bases not matched to a gene: 10. The germline V gene encodes CDR1 SGDLS and CDR2 YYNGEE. This CDR3 comprises 16 residues. The sequencing used peripheral blood, collected 28 days after the second AZD1222 dose. The chain couples TRBV9 to TRBJ2-7, with 9 bases aligning to TRBD2. The sequence derives from an adult who received the AZD1222 COVID-19 vaccine. The CDR3 nucleotides read TGTGCCAGCAGCGTAGCTTCCAGCGGGGGGCCCTTCGAGCAGTACTTC. This codes for CASSVASSGGPFEQYF. Together with reference TRBV9 and TRBJ2-7, the CDR3 gives the full variable domain: DSGVTQTPKHLITATGQRVTLRCSPRSGDLSVYWYQQSLDQGLQFLIQYYNGEERAKGNILERFSAQQFPDLHSELNLSSLELGDSALYFCASSVASSGGPFEQYFGPGTRLTVT.